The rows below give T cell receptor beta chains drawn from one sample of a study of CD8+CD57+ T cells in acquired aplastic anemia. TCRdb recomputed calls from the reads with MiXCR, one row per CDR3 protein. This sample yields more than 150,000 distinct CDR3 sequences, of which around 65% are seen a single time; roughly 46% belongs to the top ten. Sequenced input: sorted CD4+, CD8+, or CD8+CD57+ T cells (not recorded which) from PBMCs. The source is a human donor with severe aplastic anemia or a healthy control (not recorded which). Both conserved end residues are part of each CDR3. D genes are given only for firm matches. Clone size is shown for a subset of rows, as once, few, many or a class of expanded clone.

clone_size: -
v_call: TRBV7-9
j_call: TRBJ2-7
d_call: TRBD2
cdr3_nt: TGTGCCAGCAGCTCGCCGGGACTAGCGGTCTACGAGCAGTACTTC
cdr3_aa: CASSSPGLAVYEQYF

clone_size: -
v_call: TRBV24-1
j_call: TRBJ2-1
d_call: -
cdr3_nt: TGTGCCACCAGTGATTTGATGAATGAGCAGTTCTTC
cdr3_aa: CATSDLMNEQFF

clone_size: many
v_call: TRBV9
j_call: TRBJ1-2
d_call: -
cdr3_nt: TGTGCCAGCAGAGCCCCACCCTCAGGGAACTATGGCTACACCTTC
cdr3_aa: CASRAPPSGNYGYTF

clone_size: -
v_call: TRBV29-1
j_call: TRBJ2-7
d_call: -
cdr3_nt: TGCAGCGTCTACGACAAAGCCGAGCAGTACTTC
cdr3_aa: CSVYDKAEQYF

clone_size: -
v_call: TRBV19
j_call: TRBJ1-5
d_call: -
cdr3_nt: TGTGCCAGTCTGAGGTATCAGCCCCAGCATTTT
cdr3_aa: CASLRYQPQHF

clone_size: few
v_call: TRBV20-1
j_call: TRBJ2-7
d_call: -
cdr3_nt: TGCAGTGTGGACGCGCTGAAGGCTACGGAGCAGTACTTC
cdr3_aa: CSVDALKATEQYF

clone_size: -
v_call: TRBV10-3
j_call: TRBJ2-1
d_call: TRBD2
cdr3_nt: TGTGCCATCAGTGACCCGACTAGCGGGTTAAAGGTGGAGCAGTTCTTC
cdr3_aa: CAISDPTSGLKVEQFF

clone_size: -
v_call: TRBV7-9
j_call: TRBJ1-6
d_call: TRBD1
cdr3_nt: TGTGCCAGCAGCCGTGGACAGGGCGGTTCACCCCTCCACTTT
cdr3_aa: CASSRGQGGSPLHF

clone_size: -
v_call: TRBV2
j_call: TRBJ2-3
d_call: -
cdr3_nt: TGTGCCAGCGGGCAACTAGCACCAAGCACGGATGCGCAGTATTTT
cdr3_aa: CASGQLAPSTDAQYF

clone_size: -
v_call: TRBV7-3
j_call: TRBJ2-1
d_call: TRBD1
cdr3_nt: TGTGCCAGCAGCTTATCAGGGGGCGAGCAGTTCTTC
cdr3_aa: CASSLSGGEQFF

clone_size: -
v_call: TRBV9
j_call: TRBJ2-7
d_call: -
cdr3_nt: TGTGCCAGCAGGCGTACCCCCTACGAGCAGTACTTC
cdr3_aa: CASRRTPYEQYF

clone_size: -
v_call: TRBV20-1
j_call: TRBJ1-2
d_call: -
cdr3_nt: TGCAGTGCTAGAGATCCAGACAGCGCTATTCATGGCTACACCTTC
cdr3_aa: CSARDPDSAIHGYTF

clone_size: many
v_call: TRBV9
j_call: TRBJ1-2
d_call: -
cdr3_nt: TGTGCCAGCAGCGGCTATGGCTACACCTTC
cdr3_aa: CASSGYGYTF

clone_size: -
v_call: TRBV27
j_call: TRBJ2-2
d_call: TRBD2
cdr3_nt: TGTGCCAGCAGTGTGGGACTAGTCCGAACCGGGGAGCTGTTTTTT
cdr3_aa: CASSVGLVRTGELFF

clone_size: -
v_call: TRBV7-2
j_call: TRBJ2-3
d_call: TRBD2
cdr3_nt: TGTGCCAGCAGCTTAGGTGGCGGGGGGGGGGCAGATACGCAGTATTTT
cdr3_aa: CASSLGGGGGADTQYF

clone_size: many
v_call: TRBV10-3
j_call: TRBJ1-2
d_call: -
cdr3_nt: TGTGCCATCAGTGAGTCAACAGGGCACCAGTCCTATGGCTACACCTTC
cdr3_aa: CAISESTGHQSYGYTF

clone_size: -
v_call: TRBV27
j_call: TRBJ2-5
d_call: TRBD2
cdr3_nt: TGTGCCAGCAGTTTATTGGGGCGGGGGGGCCCTGAGACCCAGTACTTC
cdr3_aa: CASSLLGRGGPETQYF

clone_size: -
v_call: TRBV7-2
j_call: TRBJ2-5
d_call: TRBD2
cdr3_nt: TGTGCCAGCAACGTAGCGGGGTCGGAGACCCAGTACTTC
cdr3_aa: CASNVAGSETQYF

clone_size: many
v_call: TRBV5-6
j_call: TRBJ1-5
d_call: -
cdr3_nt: TGTGCCAGCAGCTTGGGAAGAGAGCTACAAAATCCAAATCAGCCCCAGCATTTT
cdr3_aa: CASSLGRELQNPNQPQHF